A selection of T cell receptor beta chains follows, all from one sample in a study of T cell responses to AZD1222 COVID-19 vaccine. Produced via immunoSEQ multiplex PCR; TCRdb's table is partial and in-frame only. Of around 210,000 clones detected, approximately 94% appear once; the ten largest clones hold 1.5% to 2%. Material: peripheral blood, obtained 28 days after the second dose of the MenACWY control vaccine. All receptors come from an adult who received the MenACWY meningococcal vaccine as a control. The CDR3 runs from the conserved cysteine through the conserved F or W. The D gene is left open where the match is weak. Only some rows state a clone size, as once, few, many or a class for expanded clones.

clone_size	v_call	d_call	j_call	cdr3_aa	cdr3_nt
.	TRBV6-5	TRBD2	TRBJ2-7	CASSPEAGGSYEQYF	TGTGCCAGCAGTCCCGAGGCGGGGGGCTCCTACGAGCAGTACTTC
.	TRBV6-6	TRBD1	TRBJ1-2	CASSSIGTGGYGYTF	TGTGCCAGCAGTTCCATCGGGACAGGGGGCTATGGCTACACCTTC
.	TRBV7-5	.	TRBJ2-1	CARSSGRLGKGCEQFF	TGTGCCAGAAGCTCAGGTCGTTTGGGGAAGGGGTGTGAGCAGTTCTTC
.	TRBV28	.	TRBJ1-1	CASSSEGDDTEAFF	TGTGCCAGCAGTTCCGAGGGCGATGACACTGAAGCTTTCTTT
.	TRBV27	.	TRBJ2-7	CASSLSYSLSYEQYF	TGTGCCAGCAGTTTATCGTATTCCCTCTCCTACGAGCAGTACTTC
many	TRBV10-1	.	TRBJ2-5	CASSLAYSGDLPGCQETQYF	TGCGCCAGCAGTTTGGCATACTCAGGGGACCTTCCGGGGTGCCAAGAGACCCAGTACTTC
once	TRBV15	TRBD2	TRBJ2-1	CATSRGLAGGPPYNEQFF	TGTGCCACCAGCAGAGGTCTAGCGGGAGGGCCCCCCTACAATGAGCAGTTCTTC
.	TRBV7-2	.	TRBJ2-5	CASSFRRGVKETQYF	TGTGCCAGCAGCTTCCGACGGGGCGTAAAAGAGACCCAGTACTTC
.	TRBV15	TRBD1	TRBJ2-7	CATGQGAYEQYF	TGTGCCACCGGACAGGGGGCCTACGAGCAGTACTTC
.	TRBV7-8	.	TRBJ2-2	CASSLAAGNTGELFF	TGTGCCAGCAGCTTAGCGGCCGGGAACACCGGGGAGCTGTTTTTT
once	TRBV6-6	.	TRBJ2-7	CASSYLLSSYEQYF	TGTGCCAGCAGTTACCTCTTGAGCTCCTACGAGCAGTACTTC
.	TRBV30	.	TRBJ1-5	CAWSGGTKEPQHF	TGTGCCTGGTCGGGGGGGACAAAGGAGCCCCAGCATTTT
.	TRBV6-5	.	TRBJ2-3	CASSDRNTDTQYF	TGTGCCAGCAGCGATCGTAACACAGATACGCAGTATTTT
.	TRBV9	TRBD2	TRBJ2-1	CASSVGSGLGNEQFF	TGTGCCAGCAGCGTAGGGTCGGGACTAGGAAATGAGCAGTTCTTC
.	TRBV6-5	TRBD1	TRBJ2-7	CASSYSTADRVAYF	TGTGCCAGCAGTTACTCAACCGCCGACAGGGTGGCCTACTTC
.	TRBV15	.	TRBJ1-5	CATSRGGTPNQPQHF	TGTGCCACCAGCAGAGGAGGGACCCCCAATCAGCCCCAGCATTTT
.	TRBV15	TRBD2	TRBJ2-3	CATFPGLAGGIDTQYF	TGTGCCACCTTCCCGGGACTAGCGGGGGGGATAGATACGCAGTATTTT
.	TRBV7-9	.	TRBJ1-6	CASSLEEGYNSPLHF	TGTGCCAGCAGCTTAGAGGAGGGGTATAATTCACCCCTCCACTTT
.	TRBV28	TRBD2	TRBJ2-2	CASTPLGLAGFTGELFF	TGTGCCAGCACCCCTTTGGGACTAGCGGGATTCACCGGGGAGCTGTTTTTT
.	TRBV10-3	.	TRBJ2-5	CAISEVVGQETQYF	TGTGCCATCAGTGAGGTGGTAGGGCAAGAGACCCAGTACTTC